The present T cell receptor (beta chain) was sequenced within a study of blood T cell repertoires in COVID-19. Measured with immunoSEQ multiplex PCR; TCRdb has only the in-frame clones, and not every one. The sample gives approximately 150,000 clones, roughly 81% of which show up once; roughly 2.7% is in the top ten. The germline V gene has CDR1 MNHNY and CDR2 SVGAGI (reference sequence). The CDR3 covers 14 residues. V lost 6 bases and J lost 2; bases outside the gene matches: 7. The sample taken for sequencing was peripheral blood. The receptor was isolated from a woman older than 75 with COVID-19, enrolled during active disease. The chain links TRBV6-6 to TRBJ2-7; 7 nucleotides line up with TRBD1. The CDR3 protein is CASSQDRAAYEQYF. CDR3 nucleotides: TGTGCCAGCAGCCAAGACAGGGCCGCCTACGAGCAGTACTTC.